These T cell receptor beta chains were read from a single sample in a study of shared T cell receptors in the human thymus. Profiled with immunoSEQ multiplex PCR; TCRdb holds only in-frame clones, not every one. The sample contains about 500,000 clones, roughly 74% of which appear only once. The sample was also linked to a second study, of human thymus T cells.

What was sequenced was thymocytes. These receptors were obtained from a boy less than two years old with a congenital heart defect. CDR3s include the opening cysteine and the closing phenylalanine or tryptophan. Each record gives: clone size, J gene, V gene, D gene, CDR3 protein, CDR3 DNA. The D gene is left open where the match is weak. Clone size is not always given. Where it is, it says once, few, many or a class for expanded clones.

clone_size: .
j_call: TRBJ1-4
v_call: TRBV6-1
d_call: .
cdr3_aa: CASSERGWTNEKLFF
cdr3_nt: TGTGCCAGCAGTGAACGGGGGTGGACTAATGAAAAACTGTTTTTT

clone_size: .
j_call: TRBJ1-2
v_call: TRBV12-5
d_call: .
cdr3_aa: CASAPSTGSLTGYGYTF
cdr3_nt: TGTGCTAGTGCCCCCTCGACAGGATCCCTCACGGGCTATGGCTACACCTTC

clone_size: .
j_call: TRBJ2-7
v_call: TRBV9
d_call: TRBD2
cdr3_aa: CASSPSGGEGEQYF
cdr3_nt: TGTGCCAGCAGCCCTTCGGGAGGGGAGGGCGAGCAGTACTTC

clone_size: .
j_call: TRBJ2-1
v_call: TRBV4-1
d_call: .
cdr3_aa: CASSRLEPDEQFF
cdr3_nt: TGCGCCAGCAGCCGCCTAGAGCCAGATGAGCAGTTCTTC

clone_size: .
j_call: TRBJ2-7
v_call: TRBV11-2
d_call: .
cdr3_aa: CASSSRGEQYF
cdr3_nt: TGTGCCAGCAGCTCCCGGGGAGAGCAGTACTTC

clone_size: .
j_call: TRBJ2-1
v_call: TRBV14
d_call: TRBD2
cdr3_aa: CASRLAGGDWDNNEQFF
cdr3_nt: TGTGCCAGCAGACTAGCGGGAGGCGATTGGGATAACAATGAGCAGTTCTTC

clone_size: .
j_call: TRBJ2-7
v_call: TRBV15
d_call: TRBD1
cdr3_aa: CATSSRRDRAEQYF
cdr3_nt: TGTGCCACCAGCAGCCGCCGGGACAGGGCCGAGCAGTACTTC

clone_size: few
j_call: TRBJ2-6
v_call: TRBV28
d_call: TRBD1
cdr3_aa: CASSTQGTPSSGANVLTF
cdr3_nt: TGTGCCAGCAGTACACAGGGGACCCCGAGCTCTGGGGCCAACGTCCTGACTTTC

clone_size: .
j_call: TRBJ2-1
v_call: TRBV11-3
d_call: TRBD2
cdr3_aa: CASSLDRRTSGLDEQFF
cdr3_nt: TGTGCCAGCAGCTTAGATCGAAGGACTAGCGGGTTAGATGAGCAGTTCTTC

clone_size: .
j_call: TRBJ2-7
v_call: TRBV28
d_call: TRBD1
cdr3_aa: CASVGQGAYEQYF
cdr3_nt: TGTGCCAGTGTGGGACAGGGCGCCTACGAGCAGTACTTC

clone_size: .
j_call: TRBJ1-2
v_call: TRBV2
d_call: TRBD1
cdr3_aa: CASTDREYYSGGYTF
cdr3_nt: TGTGCCAGCACGGACAGGGAATATTATAGCGGTGGCTACACCTTC

clone_size: .
j_call: TRBJ2-3
v_call: TRBV25-1
d_call: .
cdr3_aa: CASIGVTDTQYF
cdr3_nt: TGTGCCAGCATCGGTGTTACAGATACGCAGTATTTT

clone_size: once
j_call: TRBJ2-7
v_call: TRBV6-6
d_call: TRBD1
cdr3_aa: CASSYGGTGWNEQYF
cdr3_nt: TGTGCCAGCAGTTACGGCGGGACAGGGTGGAACGAGCAGTACTTC

clone_size: .
j_call: TRBJ2-7
v_call: TRBV2
d_call: TRBD1
cdr3_aa: CASRNPGQGGEQYF
cdr3_nt: TGTGCCAGCAGGAACCCGGGACAGGGCGGCGAGCAGTACTTC

clone_size: .
j_call: TRBJ1-2
v_call: TRBV23-1
d_call: .
cdr3_aa: CASSTPNYGYTF
cdr3_nt: TGCGCCAGCAGTACTCCTAACTATGGCTACACCTTC

clone_size: .
j_call: TRBJ2-7
v_call: TRBV6-1
d_call: TRBD1
cdr3_aa: CASSADRGRALLEQYF
cdr3_nt: TGTGCCAGCAGTGCCGACAGGGGGCGCGCATTACTCGAGCAGTACTTC

clone_size: .
j_call: TRBJ2-7
v_call: TRBV4-2
d_call: .
cdr3_aa: CASSQRRGQGSYEQYF
cdr3_nt: TGTGCCAGCAGCCAACGGAGGGGGCAAGGCTCCTACGAGCAGTACTTC

clone_size: once
j_call: TRBJ1-2
v_call: TRBV19
d_call: TRBD1
cdr3_aa: CASSGRGPYGYTF
cdr3_nt: TGTGCCAGTAGTGGCAGGGGGCCCTATGGCTACACCTTC